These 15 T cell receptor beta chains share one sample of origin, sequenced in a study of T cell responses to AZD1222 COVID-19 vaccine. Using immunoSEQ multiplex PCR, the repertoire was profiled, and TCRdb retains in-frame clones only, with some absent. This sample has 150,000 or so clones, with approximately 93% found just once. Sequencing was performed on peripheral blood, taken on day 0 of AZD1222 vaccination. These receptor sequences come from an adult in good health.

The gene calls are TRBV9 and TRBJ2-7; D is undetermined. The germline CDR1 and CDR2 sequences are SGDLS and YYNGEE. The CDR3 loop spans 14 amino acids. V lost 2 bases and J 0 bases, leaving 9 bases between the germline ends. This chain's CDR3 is CASSVYGSSYEQYF. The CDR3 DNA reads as TGTGCCAGCAGCGTCTATGGAAGCTCCTACGAGCAGTACTTC.

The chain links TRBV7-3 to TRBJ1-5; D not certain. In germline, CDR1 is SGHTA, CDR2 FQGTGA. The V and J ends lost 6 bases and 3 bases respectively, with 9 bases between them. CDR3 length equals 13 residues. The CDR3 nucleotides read TGTGCCAGCAGTAGAGGACTCAATCAGCCCCAGCATTTT. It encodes CASSRGLNQPQHF.

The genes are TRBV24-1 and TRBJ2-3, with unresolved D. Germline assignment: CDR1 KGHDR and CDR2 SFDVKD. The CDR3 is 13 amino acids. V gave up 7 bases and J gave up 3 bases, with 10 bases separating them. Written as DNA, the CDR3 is TGTGCCACCAGCCGTGCCGGGACAGATACGCAGTATTTT. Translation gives CATSRAGTDTQYF.

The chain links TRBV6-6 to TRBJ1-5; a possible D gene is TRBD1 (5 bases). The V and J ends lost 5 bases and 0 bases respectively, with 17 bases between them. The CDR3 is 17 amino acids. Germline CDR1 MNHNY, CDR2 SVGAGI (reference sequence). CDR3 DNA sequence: TGTGCCAGCAGTCCCAATCCGGGACTGAATAGCAATCAGCCCCAGCATTTT. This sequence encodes CASSPNPGLNSNQPQHF.

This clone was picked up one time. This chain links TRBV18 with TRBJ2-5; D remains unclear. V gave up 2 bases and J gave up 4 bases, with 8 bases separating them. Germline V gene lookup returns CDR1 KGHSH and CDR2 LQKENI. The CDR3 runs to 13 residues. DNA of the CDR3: TGTGCCAGCTCACCATCTACGTTAGAGACCCAGTACTTC. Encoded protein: CASSPSTLETQYF. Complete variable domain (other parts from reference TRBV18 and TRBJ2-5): NAGVMQNPRHLVRRRGQEARLRCSPMKGHSHVYWYRQLPEEGLKFMVYLQKENIIDESGMPKERFSAEFPKEGPSILRIQQVVRGDSAAYFCASSPSTLETQYFGPGTRLLVL.

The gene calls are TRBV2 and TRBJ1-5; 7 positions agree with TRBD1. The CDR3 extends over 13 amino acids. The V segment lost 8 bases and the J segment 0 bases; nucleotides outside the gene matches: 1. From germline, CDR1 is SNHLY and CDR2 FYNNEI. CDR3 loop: CASGTVSNQPQHF. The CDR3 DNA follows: TGTGCCAGCGGGACAGTTAGCAATCAGCCCCAGCATTTT.

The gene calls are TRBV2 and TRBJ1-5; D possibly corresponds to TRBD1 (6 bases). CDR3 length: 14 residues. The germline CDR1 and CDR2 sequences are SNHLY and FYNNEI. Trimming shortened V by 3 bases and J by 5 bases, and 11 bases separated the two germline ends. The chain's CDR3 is CASSDLGADQPQHF. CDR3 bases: TGTGCCAGCAGTGACCTGGGGGCGGATCAGCCCCAGCATTTT. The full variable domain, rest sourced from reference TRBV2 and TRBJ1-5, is EPEVTQTPSHQVTQMGQEVILRCVPISNHLYFYWYRQILGQKVEFLVSFYNNEISEKSEIFDDQFSVERPDGSNFTLKIRSTKLEDSAMYFCASSDLGADQPQHFGDGTRLSIL.

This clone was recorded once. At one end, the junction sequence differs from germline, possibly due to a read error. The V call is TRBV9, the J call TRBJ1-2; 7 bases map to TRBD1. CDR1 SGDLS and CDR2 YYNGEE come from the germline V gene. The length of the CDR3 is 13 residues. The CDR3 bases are TGTGCCAGCAGCGTAGTGATGACAGGGAGTGTCGCCTTC. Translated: CASSVVMTGSVAF.

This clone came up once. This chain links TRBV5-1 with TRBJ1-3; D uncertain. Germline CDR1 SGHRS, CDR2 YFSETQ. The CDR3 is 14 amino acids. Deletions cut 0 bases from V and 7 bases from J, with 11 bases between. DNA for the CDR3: TGCGCCAGCAGCTTGGCGAATTTCGGGAACACCATATATTTT. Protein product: CASSLANFGNTIYF.

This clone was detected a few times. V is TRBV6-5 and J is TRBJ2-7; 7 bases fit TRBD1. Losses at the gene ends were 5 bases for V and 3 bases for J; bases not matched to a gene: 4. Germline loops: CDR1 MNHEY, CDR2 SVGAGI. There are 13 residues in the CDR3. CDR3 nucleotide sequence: TGTGCCAGCAGTACAGGGGTGGTCTACGAGCAGTACTTC. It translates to CASSTGVVYEQYF.

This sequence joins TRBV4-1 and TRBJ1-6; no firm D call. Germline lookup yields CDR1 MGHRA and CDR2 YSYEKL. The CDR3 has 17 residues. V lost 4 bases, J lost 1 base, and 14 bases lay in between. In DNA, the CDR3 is TGCGCCAGCAGCCCCCCTTTTAAGGGTTCCTATAATTCACCCCTCCACTTT. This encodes CASSPPFKGSYNSPLHF.

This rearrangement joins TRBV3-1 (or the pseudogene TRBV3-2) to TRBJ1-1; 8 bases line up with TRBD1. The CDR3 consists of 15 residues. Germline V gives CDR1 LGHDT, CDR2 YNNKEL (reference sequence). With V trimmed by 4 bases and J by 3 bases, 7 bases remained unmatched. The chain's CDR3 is CASSPWTGRDTEAFF. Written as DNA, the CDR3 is TGTGCCAGCAGCCCATGGACAGGGCGGGACACTGAAGCTTTCTTT.

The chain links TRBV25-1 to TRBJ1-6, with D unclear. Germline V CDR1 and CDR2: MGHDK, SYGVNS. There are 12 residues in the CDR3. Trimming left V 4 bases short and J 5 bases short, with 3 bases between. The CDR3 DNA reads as TGTGCCAGCAGTGTGAATAATTCACCCCTCCACTTT. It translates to CASSVNNSPLHF.

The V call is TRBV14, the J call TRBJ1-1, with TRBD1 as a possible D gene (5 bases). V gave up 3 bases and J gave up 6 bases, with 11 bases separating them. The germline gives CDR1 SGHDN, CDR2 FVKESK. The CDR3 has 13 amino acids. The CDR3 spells CASSQYSGAEAFF. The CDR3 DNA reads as TGTGCCAGCAGCCAGTACTCGGGGGCTGAAGCTTTCTTT. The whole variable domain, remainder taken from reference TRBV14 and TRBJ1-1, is EAGVTQFPSHSVIEKGQTVTLRCDPISGHDNLYWYRRVMGKEIKFLLHFVKESKQDESGMPNNRFLAERTGGTYSTLKVQPAELEDSGVYFCASSQYSGAEAFFGQGTRLTVV.

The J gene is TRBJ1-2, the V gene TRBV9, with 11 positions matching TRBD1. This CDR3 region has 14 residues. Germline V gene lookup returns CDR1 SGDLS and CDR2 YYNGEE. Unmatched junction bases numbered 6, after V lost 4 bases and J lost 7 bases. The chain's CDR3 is CASSSTGTGGGYTF. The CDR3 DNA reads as TGTGCCAGCAGCTCGACCGGGACAGGGGGTGGCTACACCTTC.